Following are 5 T cell receptor beta chains from one sample sequenced in a study of blood T cell repertoires in COVID-19. The table came from immunoSEQ multiplex PCR; TCRdb's copy has only in-frame clones and leaves some out. The data show fewer than 350,000 clones, with about 91% seen just once and about 1.5% held by the top ten. Sequenced sample: peripheral blood. Receptors originate from a woman aged 25-40 years with COVID-19, enrolled during active disease.

The count of this clone is one. The chain recombines TRBV5-6 with TRBJ2-7, with a tentative D call TRBD2 (6 bases). Germline V lookup: CDR1 SGHDT, CDR2 YYEEEE. This CDR3 contains 14 residues. Trimming removed 5 bases at V and 4 bases at J, with 16 bases between. CDR3 sequence reads: CASRGRYPPYEQYV. Here the CDR3 DNA reads TGTGCCAGCAGGGGGAGGTACCCTCCGTACGAGCAGTACGTC.

This chain connects TRBV11-1 to TRBJ1-1; D ambiguous. Trimming removed 7 bases from V and 4 bases from J, with 13 bases in between. CDR1 is SGHAT, CDR2 FQDESV, per germline (reference sequence). This CDR3 spans 13 amino acids. The CDR3: CASTPAMSTEAFF. CDR3 coding DNA: TGTGCCAGCACCCCTGCGATGAGCACTGAAGCTTTCTTT.

The chain carries TRBV2 and TRBJ1-2, with D possibly matching TRBD1 (6 bases). The length of the CDR3 is 14 residues. The V end lost 3 bases, the J end lost 8 bases, and 16 bases lay between the germline ends. CDR1 SNHLY and CDR2 FYNNEI come from the germline V gene. The CDR3 sequence is CASSEVRGREGYTF. Written as DNA, the CDR3 is TGTGCCAGCAGTGAGGTCAGGGGTAGGGAAGGCTACACCTTC.

J is TRBJ1-4 and V is TRBV11-3; a weak D match, TRBD1 (6 bases). CDR1 SGHNT and CDR2 YENEEA come from the germline V gene. V was pared by 5 bases and J by 7 bases, with 17 bases between. The CDR3 runs to 15 residues. The chain's CDR3 is CASSPGEFESEKLFF. CDR3 in DNA: TGTGCCAGCAGCCCAGGGGAATTCGAGAGTGAAAAACTGTTTTTT.

The V gene is TRBV25-1, the J gene TRBJ1-1; D remains ambiguous. Germline assignment: CDR1 MGHDK and CDR2 SYGVNS. The CDR3 loop spans 17 amino acids. V gave up 0 bases and J gave up 2 bases, with 16 bases separating them. CDR3 residues: CASSEYRRGPSNTEAFF. DNA of the CDR3: TGTGCCAGCAGTGAATACCGGCGGGGTCCTTCTAACACTGAAGCTTTCTTT.